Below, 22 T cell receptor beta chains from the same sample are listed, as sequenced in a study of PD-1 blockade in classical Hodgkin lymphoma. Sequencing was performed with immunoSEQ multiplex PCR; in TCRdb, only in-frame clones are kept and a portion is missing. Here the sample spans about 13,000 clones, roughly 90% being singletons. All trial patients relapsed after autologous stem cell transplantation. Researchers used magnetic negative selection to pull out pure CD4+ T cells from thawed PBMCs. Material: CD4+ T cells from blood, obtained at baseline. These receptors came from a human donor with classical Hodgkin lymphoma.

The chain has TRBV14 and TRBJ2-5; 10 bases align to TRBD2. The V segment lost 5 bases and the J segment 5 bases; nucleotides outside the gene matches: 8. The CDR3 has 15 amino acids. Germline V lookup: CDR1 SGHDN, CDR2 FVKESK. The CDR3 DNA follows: TGTGCCAGCAGCAGCGGGGGGGCCGGCCGCGAGACCCAGTACTTC. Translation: CASSSGGAGRETQYF. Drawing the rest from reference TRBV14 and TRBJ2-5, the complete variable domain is EAGVTQFPSHSVIEKGQTVTLRCDPISGHDNLYWYRRVMGKEIKFLLHFVKESKQDESGMPNNRFLAERTGGTYSTLKVQPAELEDSGVYFCASSSGGAGRETQYFGPGTRLLVL.

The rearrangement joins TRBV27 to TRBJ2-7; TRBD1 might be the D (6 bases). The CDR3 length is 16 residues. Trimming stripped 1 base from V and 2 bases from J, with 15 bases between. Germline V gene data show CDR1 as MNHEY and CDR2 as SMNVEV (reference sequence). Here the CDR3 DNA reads TGTGCCAGCAGTTTATTTGGGGACAAGCGGCCCTACGAGCAGTACTTC. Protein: CASSLFGDKRPYEQYF.

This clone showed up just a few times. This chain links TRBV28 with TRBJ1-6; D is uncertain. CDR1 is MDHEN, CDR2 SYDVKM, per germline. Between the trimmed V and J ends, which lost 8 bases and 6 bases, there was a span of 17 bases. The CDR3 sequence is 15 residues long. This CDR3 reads CASAERDRSNSPLHF. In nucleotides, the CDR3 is TGTGCCAGCGCAGAGAGGGATCGGAGTAATTCACCCCTCCACTTT.

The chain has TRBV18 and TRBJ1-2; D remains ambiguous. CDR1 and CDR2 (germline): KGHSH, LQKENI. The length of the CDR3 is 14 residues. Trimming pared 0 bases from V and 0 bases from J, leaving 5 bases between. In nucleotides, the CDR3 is TGTGCCAGCTCACCACCGGAAACTAACTATGGCTACACCTTC. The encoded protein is CASSPPETNYGYTF.

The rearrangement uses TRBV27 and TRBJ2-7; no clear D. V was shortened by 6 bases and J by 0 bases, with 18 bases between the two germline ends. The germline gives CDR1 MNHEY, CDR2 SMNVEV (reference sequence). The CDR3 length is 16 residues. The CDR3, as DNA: TGTGCCAGCAGACCTACTTGGTCGGTTAGCTCCTACGAGCAGTACTTC. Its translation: CASRPTWSVSSYEQYF.

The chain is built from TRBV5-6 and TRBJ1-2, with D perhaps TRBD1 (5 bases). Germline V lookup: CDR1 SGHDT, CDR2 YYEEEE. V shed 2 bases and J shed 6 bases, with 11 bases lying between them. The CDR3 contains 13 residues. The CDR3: CASSFGALDGYTF. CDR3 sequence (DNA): TGTGCCAGCAGCTTCGGGGCCTTAGATGGCTACACCTTC.

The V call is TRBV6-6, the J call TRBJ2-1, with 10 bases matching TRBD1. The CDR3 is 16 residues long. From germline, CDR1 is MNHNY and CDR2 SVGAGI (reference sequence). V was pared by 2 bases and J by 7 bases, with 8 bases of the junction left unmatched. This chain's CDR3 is CASSYRRPGQGNEQFF. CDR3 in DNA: TGTGCCAGCAGTTACCGTCGCCCGGGACAGGGGAATGAGCAGTTCTTC.

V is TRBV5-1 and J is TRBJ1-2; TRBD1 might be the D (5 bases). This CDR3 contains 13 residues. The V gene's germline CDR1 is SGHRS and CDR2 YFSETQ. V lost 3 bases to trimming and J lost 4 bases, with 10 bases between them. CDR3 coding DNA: TGCGCCAGCAGCTCGACGGGGCGCTATGGCTACACCTTC. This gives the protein CASSSTGRYGYTF. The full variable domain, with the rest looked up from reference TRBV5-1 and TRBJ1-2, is KAGVTQTPRYLIKTRGQQVTLSCSPISGHRSVSWYQQTPGQGLQFLFEYFSETQRNKGNFPGRFSGRQFSNSRSEMNVSTLELGDSALYLCASSSTGRYGYTFGSGTRLTVV.

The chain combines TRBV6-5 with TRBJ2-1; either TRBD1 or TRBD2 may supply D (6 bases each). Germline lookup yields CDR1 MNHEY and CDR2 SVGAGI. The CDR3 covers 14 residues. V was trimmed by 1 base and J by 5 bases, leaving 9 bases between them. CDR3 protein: CASSYWGAHNEQFF. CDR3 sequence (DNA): TGTGCCAGCAGTTACTGGGGGGCCCACAATGAGCAGTTCTTC.

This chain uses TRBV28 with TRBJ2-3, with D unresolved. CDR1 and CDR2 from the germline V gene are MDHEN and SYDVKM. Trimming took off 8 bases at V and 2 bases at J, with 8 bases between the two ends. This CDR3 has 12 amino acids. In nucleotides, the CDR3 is TGTGCCAGCGAGGCAACCACAGATACGCAGTATTTT. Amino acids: CASEATTDTQYF. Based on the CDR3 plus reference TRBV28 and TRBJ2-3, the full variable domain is DVKVTQSSRYLVKRTGEKVFLECVQDMDHENMFWYRQDPGLGLRLIYFSYDVKMKEKGDIPEGYSVSREKKERFSLILESASTNQTSMYLCASEATTDTQYFGPGTRLTVL.

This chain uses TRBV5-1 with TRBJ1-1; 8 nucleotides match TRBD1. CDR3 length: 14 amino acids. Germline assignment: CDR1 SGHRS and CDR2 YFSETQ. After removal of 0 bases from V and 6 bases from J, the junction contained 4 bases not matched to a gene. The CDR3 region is CASSLADRAAEAFF. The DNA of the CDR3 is TGCGCCAGCAGCTTGGCGGACAGGGCTGCTGAAGCTTTCTTT.

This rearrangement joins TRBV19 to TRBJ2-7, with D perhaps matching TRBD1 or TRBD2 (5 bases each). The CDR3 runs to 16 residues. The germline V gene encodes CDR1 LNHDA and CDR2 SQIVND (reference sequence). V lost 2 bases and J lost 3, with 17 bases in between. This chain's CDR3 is CASSIIDQGSVYEQYF. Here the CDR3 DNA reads TGTGCCAGTAGTATAATCGATCAGGGTAGCGTCTACGAGCAGTACTTC.

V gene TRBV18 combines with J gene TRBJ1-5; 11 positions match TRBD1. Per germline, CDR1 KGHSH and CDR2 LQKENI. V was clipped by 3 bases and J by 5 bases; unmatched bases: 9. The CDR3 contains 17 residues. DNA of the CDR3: TGTGCCAGCTCACCCCCTACCGGGACAGGGGGACATCAGCCCCAGCATTTT. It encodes CASSPPTGTGGHQPQHF.

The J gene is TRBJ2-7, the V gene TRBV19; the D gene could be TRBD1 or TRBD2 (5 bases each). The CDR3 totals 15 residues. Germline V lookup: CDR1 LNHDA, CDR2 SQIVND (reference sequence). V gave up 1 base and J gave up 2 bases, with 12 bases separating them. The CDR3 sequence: CASSIGGNKAYEQYF. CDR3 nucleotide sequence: TGTGCCAGTAGTATAGGGGGGAACAAGGCCTACGAGCAGTACTTC.

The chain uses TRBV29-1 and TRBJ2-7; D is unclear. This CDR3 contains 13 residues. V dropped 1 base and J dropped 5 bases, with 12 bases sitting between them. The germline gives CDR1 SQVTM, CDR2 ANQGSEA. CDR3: CSVEVALVDEQYF. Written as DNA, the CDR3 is TGCAGCGTTGAAGTTGCGCTAGTAGACGAGCAGTACTTC.

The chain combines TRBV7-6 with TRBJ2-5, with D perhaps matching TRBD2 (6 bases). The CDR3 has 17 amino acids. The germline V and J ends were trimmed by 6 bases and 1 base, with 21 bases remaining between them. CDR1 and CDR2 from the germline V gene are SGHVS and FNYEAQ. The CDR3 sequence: CASSWGPRTTLQETQYF. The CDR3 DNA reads TGTGCCAGCAGTTGGGGCCCCCGGACTACGCTCCAAGAGACCCAGTACTTC.

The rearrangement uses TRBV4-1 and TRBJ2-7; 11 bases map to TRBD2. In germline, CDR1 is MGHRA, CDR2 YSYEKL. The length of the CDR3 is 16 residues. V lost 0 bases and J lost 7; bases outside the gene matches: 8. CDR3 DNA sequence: TGCGCCAGCAGCCAAGATCAGGGACTAGCGGCAAGGGAGCAGTACTTC. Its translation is CASSQDQGLAAREQYF.

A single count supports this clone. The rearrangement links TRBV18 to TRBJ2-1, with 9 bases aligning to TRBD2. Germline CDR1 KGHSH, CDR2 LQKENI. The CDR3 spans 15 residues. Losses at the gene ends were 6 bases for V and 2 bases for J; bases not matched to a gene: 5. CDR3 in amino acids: CASSLASGAYNEQFF. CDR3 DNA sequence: TGTGCCAGCTCCCTCGCTAGCGGGGCCTACAATGAGCAGTTCTTC. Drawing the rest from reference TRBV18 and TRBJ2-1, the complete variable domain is NAGVMQNPRHLVRRRGQEARLRCSPMKGHSHVYWYRQLPEEGLKFMVYLQKENIIDESGMPKERFSAEFPKEGPSILRIQQVVRGDSAAYFCASSLASGAYNEQFFGPGTRLTVL.

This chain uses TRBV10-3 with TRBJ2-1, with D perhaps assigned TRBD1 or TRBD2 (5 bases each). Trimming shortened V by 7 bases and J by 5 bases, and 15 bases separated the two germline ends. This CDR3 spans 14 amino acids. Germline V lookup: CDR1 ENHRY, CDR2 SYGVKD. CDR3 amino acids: CAIISGPGHNEQFF. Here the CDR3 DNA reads TGTGCCATCATCTCGGGGCCGGGGCACAATGAGCAGTTCTTC.

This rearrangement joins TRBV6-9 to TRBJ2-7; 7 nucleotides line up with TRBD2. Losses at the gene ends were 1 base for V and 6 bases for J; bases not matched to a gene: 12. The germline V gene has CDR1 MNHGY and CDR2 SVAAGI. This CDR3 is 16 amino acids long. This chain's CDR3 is CASSYWKRDPGGEQYF. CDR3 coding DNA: TGTGCCAGCAGTTATTGGAAGCGGGACCCTGGCGGCGAGCAGTACTTC.

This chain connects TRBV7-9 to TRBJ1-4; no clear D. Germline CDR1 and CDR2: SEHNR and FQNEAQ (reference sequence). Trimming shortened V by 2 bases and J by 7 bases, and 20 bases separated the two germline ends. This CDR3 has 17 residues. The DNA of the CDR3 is TGTGCCAGCAGCTTAATGGGAAGCCCGCGAGAGGGTGAAAAACTGTTTTTT. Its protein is CASSLMGSPREGEKLFF.

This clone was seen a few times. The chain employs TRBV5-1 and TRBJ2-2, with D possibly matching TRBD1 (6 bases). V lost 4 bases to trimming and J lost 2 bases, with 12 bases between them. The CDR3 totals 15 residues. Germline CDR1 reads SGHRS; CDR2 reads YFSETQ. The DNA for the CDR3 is TGCGCCAGCAGCCAGGGGACCGTTAACACCGGGGAGCTGTTTTTT. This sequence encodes CASSQGTVNTGELFF.